This entry concerns a single T cell receptor beta chain. Its target is unknown. Germline CDR1 MDHEN, CDR2 SYDVKM. V gave up 5 bases and J gave up 3 bases, with 10 bases separating them. There are 13 residues in the CDR3. The data were taken from a study of blood T cells in healthy people across ages. Study observations and caveats: Researchers judged that diversity estimates from one million T cells fell short of true values.

Then a second PCR, running about 6 to 11 cycles, was carried out with a sample-barcoded 5' primer and a J-beta primer mix. Using its own MiXCR run on the 5' RACE reads, TCRdb lists one record per CDR3 protein. The sample carries roughly 1.9 million distinct CDR3 sequences, around 40% recorded once. The specimen sequenced was blood. The V call is TRBV28, the J call TRBJ1-1; D gene unclear. This TCR came from a human donor in good health. This CDR3 reads CASSDNIYTEAFF. Written as DNA, the CDR3 is TGTGCCAGCAGTGATAACATCTACACTGAAGCTTTCTTT.